The rows below give T cell receptor beta chains drawn from one sample of a study of Graves' ophthalmopathy and Graves' hyperthyroidism. TCRdb re-called the multiplex PCR reads through MiXCR, storing one row per CDR3 protein. The sample records over 200,000 distinct CDR3 sequences, 29% being singletons. Sequencing was done on a sample of peripheral blood. Every receptor here comes from a man in his forties or fifties with Graves' ophthalmopathy. CDR3s include the opening cysteine and the closing phenylalanine or tryptophan. The order of the fields is V gene, J gene, D gene, clone size, CDR3 protein, CDR3 DNA. A D gene is named only where the DNA matches it firmly. Expanded clones get a size class; other rows say once, few or many, or leave the size out.

V gene: TRBV12-5
J gene: TRBJ1-3
D gene: -
clone size: -
CDR3 protein: CASGSYSGNTIYF
CDR3 DNA: TGTGCTAGTGGTTCATATTCTGGAAACACCATATATTTT

V gene: TRBV19
J gene: TRBJ2-7
D gene: TRBD1
clone size: many
CDR3 protein: CASLGTGFHEQYF
CDR3 DNA: TGTGCCAGTCTCGGGACAGGGTTCCACGAGCAGTACTTC

V gene: TRBV6-2/TRBV6-3
J gene: TRBJ1-2
D gene: -
clone size: many
CDR3 protein: CATQDSPFGGYTF
CDR3 DNA: TGTGCCACACAGGACAGTCCCTTTGGTGGCTACACCTTC

V gene: TRBV9
J gene: TRBJ1-3
D gene: -
clone size: many
CDR3 protein: CASSPVPVQSGNTIYF
CDR3 DNA: TGTGCCAGCAGCCCTGTCCCCGTACAGTCTGGAAACACCATATATTTT

V gene: TRBV6-4
J gene: TRBJ1-1
D gene: -
clone size: many
CDR3 protein: CASRGRRGTEAFF
CDR3 DNA: TGTGCCAGCAGGGGACGGAGGGGCACTGAAGCTTTCTTT

V gene: TRBV30
J gene: TRBJ2-7
D gene: TRBD2
clone size: -
CDR3 protein: CAWNSGPSYEQYF
CDR3 DNA: TGTGCCTGGAATAGCGGGCCCTCCTACGAGCAGTACTTC

V gene: TRBV15
J gene: TRBJ1-1
D gene: -
clone size: -
CDR3 protein: CATSRRDTEAFF
CDR3 DNA: TGTGCCACCAGCAGGAGGGACACTGAAGCTTTCTTT

V gene: TRBV7-2
J gene: TRBJ1-1
D gene: -
clone size: many
CDR3 protein: CASSRVGNTEAFF
CDR3 DNA: TGTGCCAGCAGCCGTGTGGGGAACACTGAAGCTTTCTTT

V gene: TRBV7-2
J gene: TRBJ2-7
D gene: -
clone size: -
CDR3 protein: CASSLLVPVSYEQYF
CDR3 DNA: TGTGCCAGCAGCCTACTAGTGCCCGTCTCCTACGAGCAGTACTTC

V gene: TRBV27
J gene: TRBJ1-5
D gene: -
clone size: many
CDR3 protein: CASSRRQDYSNQPQHF
CDR3 DNA: TGTGCCAGCAGTCGCCGACAAGATTATAGCAATCAGCCCCAGCATTTT

V gene: TRBV15
J gene: TRBJ1-5
D gene: -
clone size: many
CDR3 protein: CATRDGGGRMGNQPQHF
CDR3 DNA: TGTGCCACCAGAGACGGGGGGGGGCGCATGGGCAATCAGCCCCAGCATTTT

V gene: TRBV12-3/TRBV12-4
J gene: TRBJ1-2
D gene: TRBD1
clone size: few
CDR3 protein: CATGSNPPTGVNGYTF
CDR3 DNA: TGTGCCACCGGTTCTAACCCGCCGACAGGGGTTAATGGCTACACCTTC

V gene: TRBV6-2/TRBV6-3
J gene: TRBJ2-5
D gene: -
clone size: -
CDR3 protein: CASRLTGETQYF
CDR3 DNA: TGTGCCAGCAGGCTGACTGGAGAGACCCAGTACTTC

V gene: TRBV19
J gene: TRBJ1-1
D gene: -
clone size: -
CDR3 protein: CASSRGLGTEAFF
CDR3 DNA: TGTGCCAGTAGCCGGGGTCTGGGCACTGAAGCTTTCTTT

V gene: TRBV25-1
J gene: TRBJ1-1
D gene: TRBD1
clone size: many
CDR3 protein: CASRETGTNTEAFF
CDR3 DNA: TGTGCCAGCAGGGAGACAGGGACGAACACTGAAGCTTTCTTT

V gene: TRBV6-1
J gene: TRBJ1-5
D gene: -
clone size: -
CDR3 protein: CASSENTSRQPQHF
CDR3 DNA: TGTGCCAGCAGTGAAAACACATCAAGGCAGCCCCAGCATTTT

V gene: TRBV11-2
J gene: TRBJ2-5
D gene: TRBD2
clone size: -
CDR3 protein: CASSSLAGTAEETQYF
CDR3 DNA: TGTGCCAGCAGCTCCCTAGCGGGAACGGCCGAAGAGACCCAGTACTTC

V gene: TRBV24-1
J gene: TRBJ1-2
D gene: -
clone size: many
CDR3 protein: CATSAGANYGYTF
CDR3 DNA: TGTGCCACCAGTGCGGGAGCTAACTATGGCTACACCTTC

V gene: TRBV7-2
J gene: TRBJ1-5
D gene: -
clone size: few
CDR3 protein: CASSLLKGNQPQHF
CDR3 DNA: TGTGCCAGCAGCTTACTTAAGGGGAACCAGCCCCAGCATTTT

V gene: TRBV6-5
J gene: TRBJ1-6
D gene: -
clone size: -
CDR3 protein: CASSYSMRNSPLHF
CDR3 DNA: TGTGCCAGCAGTTACTCGATGAGGAATTCACCCCTCCACTTT

V gene: TRBV6-1
J gene: TRBJ2-2
D gene: -
clone size: many
CDR3 protein: CASSEEPDRTGELFF
CDR3 DNA: TGTGCCAGCAGTGAAGAACCGGACAGAACCGGGGAGCTGTTTTTT

V gene: TRBV7-2
J gene: TRBJ1-2
D gene: TRBD1
clone size: -
CDR3 protein: CASSWTGPNGYTF
CDR3 DNA: TGTGCCAGCAGCTGGACAGGGCCTAATGGCTACACCTTC

V gene: TRBV20-1
J gene: TRBJ2-7
D gene: -
clone size: many
CDR3 protein: CSAREGTYEQYF
CDR3 DNA: TGCAGTGCTAGAGAGGGGACCTACGAGCAGTACTTC

V gene: TRBV11-1
J gene: TRBJ2-2
D gene: -
clone size: -
CDR3 protein: CASSLAGGHLTGELFF
CDR3 DNA: TGTGCCAGCAGCTTAGCGGGGGGACATCTCACCGGGGAGCTGTTTTTT

V gene: TRBV30
J gene: TRBJ2-7
D gene: -
clone size: -
CDR3 protein: CASGGQGISYEQYF
CDR3 DNA: TGTGCCTCCGGCGGCCAGGGGATATCCTACGAGCAGTACTTC

V gene: TRBV7-2
J gene: TRBJ2-7
D gene: TRBD2
clone size: many
CDR3 protein: CASSLVSGRRSYEQYF
CDR3 DNA: TGTGCCAGCAGCCTAGTTAGCGGGAGGAGGTCTTACGAGCAGTACTTC

V gene: TRBV18
J gene: TRBJ2-7
D gene: TRBD2
clone size: many
CDR3 protein: CASSPREGRNEQYF
CDR3 DNA: TGTGCCAGCTCACCGCGGGAGGGGAGAAACGAGCAGTACTTC

V gene: TRBV6-5
J gene: TRBJ1-5
D gene: -
clone size: many
CDR3 protein: CASSYSPGTLQHF
CDR3 DNA: TGTGCCAGCAGTTACTCCCCCGGGACCCTCCAGCATTTT

V gene: TRBV6-2/TRBV6-3
J gene: TRBJ1-2
D gene: -
clone size: few
CDR3 protein: CASSYSKGAGYGYTF
CDR3 DNA: TGTGCCAGCAGTTACTCGAAAGGGGCGGGCTATGGCTACACCTTC

V gene: TRBV19
J gene: TRBJ2-2
D gene: TRBD2
clone size: many
CDR3 protein: CASRTTGVPGLAGLNTGKLFF
CDR3 DNA: TGTGCCAGTAGGACGACAGGGGTCCCGGGACTAGCGGGTTTGAACACCGGGAAGCTGTTTTTT

V gene: TRBV6-5
J gene: TRBJ1-1
D gene: -
clone size: few
CDR3 protein: CASSYWGGMNTEAFF
CDR3 DNA: TGTGCCAGCAGTTACTGGGGGGGGATGAACACTGAAGCTTTCTTT

V gene: TRBV7-2
J gene: TRBJ2-7
D gene: -
clone size: many
CDR3 protein: CASSLGLSSYEQYF
CDR3 DNA: TGTGCCAGCAGCTTGGGCCTGAGCTCCTACGAGCAGTACTTC

V gene: TRBV3-1
J gene: TRBJ2-5
D gene: -
clone size: many
CDR3 protein: CASSQDRDSLQETQYF
CDR3 DNA: TGTGCCAGCAGCCAAGATCGGGACTCGCTACAAGAGACCCAGTACTTC

V gene: TRBV2
J gene: TRBJ2-7
D gene: TRBD2
clone size: many
CDR3 protein: CASRQGTSYYDEQYF
CDR3 DNA: TGTGCCAGCAGACAAGGGACTAGCTACTACGACGAGCAGTACTTC

V gene: TRBV6-2/TRBV6-3
J gene: TRBJ2-2
D gene: TRBD1
clone size: -
CDR3 protein: CASSGGQGGELFF
CDR3 DNA: TGTGCCAGCAGTGGGGGACAGGGAGGGGAGCTGTTTTTT

V gene: TRBV9
J gene: TRBJ2-7
D gene: TRBD2
clone size: many
CDR3 protein: CASSVDGSGFYEQYF
CDR3 DNA: TGTGCCAGCAGCGTAGATGGTAGCGGGTTCTACGAGCAGTACTTC

V gene: TRBV11-3
J gene: TRBJ1-1
D gene: -
clone size: -
CDR3 protein: CASSTYFTNTEAFF
CDR3 DNA: TGTGCCAGCAGCACCTACTTCACGAACACTGAAGCTTTCTTT

V gene: TRBV11-2
J gene: TRBJ2-7
D gene: -
clone size: many
CDR3 protein: CASSLRSSYLAASSYEQYF
CDR3 DNA: TGTGCCAGCAGCTTAAGATCTTCCTACCTAGCTGCGAGCTCCTACGAGCAGTACTTC

V gene: TRBV20-1
J gene: TRBJ1-6
D gene: -
clone size: many
CDR3 protein: CSARKDGGSSYNSPLHF
CDR3 DNA: TGCAGTGCTAGGAAGGACGGTGGAAGCTCCTATAATTCACCCCTCCACTTT

V gene: TRBV29-1
J gene: TRBJ1-1
D gene: -
clone size: many
CDR3 protein: CSVEVTRGTEAFF
CDR3 DNA: TGCAGCGTTGAGGTTACGAGGGGCACTGAAGCTTTCTTT

V gene: TRBV7-8
J gene: TRBJ2-7
D gene: -
clone size: many
CDR3 protein: CASTEGYGEQYF
CDR3 DNA: TGTGCCAGCACCGAAGGTTATGGCGAGCAGTACTTC

V gene: TRBV6-1
J gene: TRBJ2-2
D gene: TRBD1
clone size: -
CDR3 protein: CASRPGQMNTGELFF
CDR3 DNA: TGTGCCAGCAGGCCGGGACAGATGAACACCGGGGAGCTGTTTTTT

V gene: TRBV12-5
J gene: TRBJ2-5
D gene: TRBD2
clone size: many
CDR3 protein: CASGFPPPGLAPYQETQYF
CDR3 DNA: TGTGCTAGTGGTTTCCCCCCTCCGGGACTAGCTCCGTACCAAGAGACCCAGTACTTC

V gene: TRBV7-3
J gene: TRBJ2-5
D gene: -
clone size: many
CDR3 protein: CASSLGPGPSPEETQYF
CDR3 DNA: TGTGCCAGCAGCTTAGGCCCGGGACCTTCCCCCGAGGAGACCCAGTACTTC